A selection of T cell receptor beta chains follows, all from one sample in a study of CD8+ T cells in alopecia areata. The repertoire was sequenced with immunoSEQ multiplex PCR; TCRdb's copy has only in-frame clones and lacks some. There are some 160,000 clones in the sample; roughly two thirds occur only once, and around 0.9% lies in the top ten. Sample: CD4+ T cells sorted from blood, taken at week 4, from a patient treated with tofacitinib. The receptors come from a human donor with alopecia areata. Each CDR3 is given with its conserved first and last residue. Fields, in order: CDR3 DNA, CDR3 protein, D gene, J gene, clone size, V gene. A D gene is named only where the DNA matches it firmly. Clone size, where shown, is once, few, many, or a class for clones that have expanded.

TGCAGCGTTGAGAGGACGGATGAGCAGTTCTTC | CSVERTDEQFF | NA | TRBJ2-1 | NA | TRBV29-1
TGTGCCACCAGCAGATATGCGGGTCAGCCCCAGCATTTT | CATSRYAGQPQHF | NA | TRBJ1-5 | NA | TRBV15
TGTGCCAGCAGTGAAGGGGGGCAGTATGGCTACACCTTC | CASSEGGQYGYTF | NA | TRBJ1-2 | NA | TRBV25-1
TGCAGCGTAATCAGACAGCCTGAAGCTTTCTTT | CSVIRQPEAFF | NA | TRBJ1-1 | few | TRBV29-1
TGTGCCAGCTCACCGGGTCGCACTGAAGCTTTCTTT | CASSPGRTEAFF | NA | TRBJ1-1 | NA | TRBV18
TGCAGCGTTGTAAGGCCGACCGAGTTCTATGGCTACACCTTC | CSVVRPTEFYGYTF | NA | TRBJ1-2 | NA | TRBV29-1
TGTGCCAGCAGCTTAGACAACTTCAATCAGCCCCAGCATTTT | CASSLDNFNQPQHF | NA | TRBJ1-5 | NA | TRBV7-2
TGTGCCAGCAGCTTTGGTGTCCAAGAGACCCAGTACTTC | CASSFGVQETQYF | NA | TRBJ2-5 | NA | TRBV5-4
TGTGCCAGCTCACCACCTGGGGGGCCTAACTATGGCTACACCTTC | CASSPPGGPNYGYTF | NA | TRBJ1-2 | NA | TRBV18
TGTGCCAGCAGTACGACAGGGAATGGCTACACCTTC | CASSTTGNGYTF | TRBD1 | TRBJ1-2 | once | TRBV6-1
TGCGCCAGCAGCTTGATCCCCAACAATGAGCAGTTCTTC | CASSLIPNNEQFF | NA | TRBJ2-1 | NA | TRBV5-1
TGTGCCAGCAGTCCCCAGGGGCCCAGCTCCTACAATGAGCAGTTCTTC | CASSPQGPSSYNEQFF | NA | TRBJ2-1 | NA | TRBV27
TGTGCCAGCAGTGAATACAGGCCCCAGCATTTT | CASSEYRPQHF | NA | TRBJ1-5 | few | TRBV6-1
TGTGCCTGGAGCGATATAGGACTCCCCACAGATACGCAGTATTTT | CAWSDIGLPTDTQYF | NA | TRBJ2-3 | NA | TRBV30
TGTGCCTGGAGTCTAGGGTTAGCGGGGGGCCAAGAGACCCAGTACTTC | CAWSLGLAGGQETQYF | TRBD2 | TRBJ2-5 | NA | TRBV30
TGTGCCAGCAGCCCTGCTGGGGGGGATCAGCCCCAGCATTTT | CASSPAGGDQPQHF | NA | TRBJ1-5 | few | TRBV4-2
TGTGCCTGGAGTCCGACCGCGTGGGACAATTCACCCCTCCACTTT | CAWSPTAWDNSPLHF | NA | TRBJ1-6 | NA | TRBV30
TGTGCTAGCTCACCACGGGGGTCCTCCTACGAGCAGTACTTC | CASSPRGSSYEQYF | NA | TRBJ2-7 | NA | TRBV18
TGCAGCGCCGGCCCCGCGGGGTACGAGCAGTACTTC | CSAGPAGYEQYF | NA | TRBJ2-7 | once | TRBV29-1
TGTGCCAGCTCATCTCTTGAACAGGGGCCCCGAGAGGATGAGCAGTTCTTC | CASSSLEQGPREDEQFF | TRBD1 | TRBJ2-1 | NA | TRBV18
TGTGCCAGCAGCAAGGAGACAGGAGGCTATGGCTACACCTTC | CASSKETGGYGYTF | NA | TRBJ1-2 | NA | TRBV5-6
TGCAGCGGCCGACAGGGGGGAGAGACCCAGTACTTC | CSGRQGGETQYF | TRBD1 | TRBJ2-5 | NA | TRBV29-1
TGTGCCATCAGGGGGACGGCTACCTACGAGCAGTACTTC | CAIRGTATYEQYF | NA | TRBJ2-7 | NA | TRBV10-3
TGTGCCAGCAGCCCCACAAGATTCCCCCGGAATGAGCAGTTCTTC | CASSPTRFPRNEQFF | NA | TRBJ2-1 | NA | TRBV7-8
TGCGCCAGCAGCCAAGATATTATAGCAAACACTGAAGCTTTCTTT | CASSQDIIANTEAFF | NA | TRBJ1-1 | NA | TRBV4-3
TGTGCCTGGAGGTCTTACAATGAGCAGTTCTTC | CAWRSYNEQFF | NA | TRBJ2-1 | NA | TRBV30
TGTGCCAGCAGCTTGGGCAGGAACTATGGCTACACCTTC | CASSLGRNYGYTF | NA | TRBJ1-2 | NA | TRBV5-6
TGTGCCAGCTCACCACCTTCGCAGGCGAAGACCCAGTACTTC | CASSPPSQAKTQYF | NA | TRBJ2-5 | NA | TRBV18
TGTGCCTGGATGGGCGGGACAGGGCCTTCTAATTCACCCCTCCACTTT | CAWMGGTGPSNSPLHF | TRBD1 | TRBJ1-6 | NA | TRBV30
TGTGCCAGCAGACAGGGGACTGAAGCTTTCTTT | CASRQGTEAFF | TRBD1 | TRBJ1-1 | NA | TRBV25-1
TGCGCCAGCAGCGCCGGACAGGGGATGTATGGCTACACCTTC | CASSAGQGMYGYTF | TRBD1 | TRBJ1-2 | NA | TRBV5-1
TGTGCCAGCAGCTCCCGGGCCCTGAGTGGCTATGGCTACACCTTC | CASSSRALSGYGYTF | NA | TRBJ1-2 | NA | TRBV7-2
TGTGCCATCAGTGAAACGGGCCGGGGAAGGGCTTTT | CAISETGRGRAF | NA | TRBJ1-6 | NA | TRBV10-3
TGTGCCTGGAGTGTAGCTGGGATTAGATCCTTC | CAWSVAGIRSF | NA | TRBJ1-2 | NA | TRBV30
TGTGCCAGCAGTCCTCAGAGAAATCAGCCCCAGCATTTT | CASSPQRNQPQHF | NA | TRBJ1-5 | NA | TRBV2
TGCGCCAGCAGGGGGGTAAGCTCCTACAATGAGCAGTTCTTC | CASRGVSSYNEQFF | NA | TRBJ2-1 | few | TRBV5-1
TGTGCCAGCAGCTTAACCGGGGGCTCTAACACCGGGGAGCTGTTTTTT | CASSLTGGSNTGELFF | NA | TRBJ2-2 | NA | TRBV7-3
TGTGCCTGGAGTTATGACAGGGCTAAACGGGAAAAACTGTTTTTT | CAWSYDRAKREKLFF | TRBD1 | TRBJ1-4 | NA | TRBV30
TGTGCCAGCAGACCAGACAGGGTCTGGCAGCCCCAGCATTTT | CASRPDRVWQPQHF | TRBD1 | TRBJ1-5 | NA | TRBV2
TGTGCCAGCAGCCCCCACCTCGGTGGCTACACCTTC | CASSPHLGGYTF | NA | TRBJ1-2 | few | TRBV7-9
TGTGCCTGGAGTGTTGGAAGGGATGGTCAAGAGACCCAGTACTTC | CAWSVGRDGQETQYF | NA | TRBJ2-5 | NA | TRBV30
TGCAGCGTTGACTCCGGAAACTATGGCTACACCTTC | CSVDSGNYGYTF | NA | TRBJ1-2 | few | TRBV29-1
TGCAGCGTTGAGGTGGGACAGGGGATTGGGGGCAATCAGCCCCAGCATTTT | CSVEVGQGIGGNQPQHF | TRBD1 | TRBJ1-5 | once | TRBV29-1
TGCAGTGCTCAGCGATACACTGAAGCTTTCTTT | CSAQRYTEAFF | NA | TRBJ1-1 | NA | TRBV20-1
TGTGCCAGCAGTTTCAGGGGGCCGTCGGGTGAAAAACTGTTTTTT | CASSFRGPSGEKLFF | TRBD1 | TRBJ1-4 | NA | TRBV27
TGTGCCAGCAGCGTAGAGGGGTGGGGTAATTCACCCCTCCACTTT | CASSVEGWGNSPLHF | NA | TRBJ1-6 | NA | TRBV9
TGCAGCGTTGGGCTAGCGGGGGGCAAGGAGACCCAGTACTTC | CSVGLAGGKETQYF | TRBD2 | TRBJ2-5 | few | TRBV29-1